The source of this T cell receptor (beta chain) is a study of cytomegalovirus exposure and HLA in healthy donors. Points from the study as a whole: Researchers reportedly found TCR beta sequences accurately predicted most subjects' HLA-A and HLA-B alleles. Overall, approximately 180 TCR beta chains were annotated as cytomegalovirus-associated. Prior analysis indicated that the majority of TCR beta V segments exhibited productivity approximately 90% or approximately 30% of the time. In a later analysis, common viral pathogens appeared linked to several of the most significant clusters.

13 Jbeta primers and 60 Vbeta primers were used for the PCR. The repertoire was sequenced with immunoSEQ multiplex PCR; TCRdb's copy has only in-frame clones and lacks some. Of 210,000 or so clones listed, around 83% were seen once; the top ten hold about 0.25%. In the case of this clone: What it recognizes is unknown.

The sample was PBMCs. The sequence derives from a girl aged 2 to 9 in good health and CMV-seronegative.

The CDR3 region has the DNA TGTGCCATCAGTGAGTACTTCTTGACAGGGGAGGTCAAAAACTACGAGCAGTACTTC. Amino acids: CAISEYFLTGEVKNYEQYF. The chain couples TRBV10-3 to TRBJ2-7, with 8 bases matching TRBD1. J was trimmed by 3 bases and V by 1 base; bases with no gene match: 17. The CDR3 contains 19 residues. The germline V gene has CDR1 ENHRY and CDR2 SYGVKD.